The present T cell receptor (beta chain) was sequenced within a study of blood T cell repertoires in COVID-19. About the research overall: From the United States, Italy and Spain came samples of acute and convalescent COVID-19. From T cells, B-cell-depleted T cells, or PBMCs came the material, which was cDNA or gDNA.

In the original analysis: Reference gene primer amplification gave estimated nucleated cell counts. Produced via immunoSEQ multiplex PCR; TCRdb's table is partial and in-frame only. The V and J calls and clone size come from that table; D and trimming were worked out from the DNA. The sample includes 200,000 to 300,000 clones, 92% of them seen just once. Recruited during active infection, patients (from Seattle) were subsequently followed longitudinally. Germline loops: CDR1 MGHRA, CDR2 YSYEKL. V gave up 3 bases and J gave up 6 bases; unmatched junction bases: 8. The CDR3 totals 16 residues. This chain links TRBV4-1 with TRBJ1-5; 10 nucleotides agree with TRBD1. Sequenced: peripheral blood. The receptor's source is a man in his thirties or forties with COVID-19, enrolled during active disease. CDR3 region: CASSHLGQGLGQPQHF. In DNA form, the CDR3 reads TGCGCCAGCAGCCATTTGGGACAGGGGCTGGGTCAGCCCCAGCATTTT.